Sequencing of this T cell receptor (beta chain) was carried out in a study of blood T cells in healthy people across ages. A J-beta primer mix and a sample-barcoded 5' primer were used in a second PCR of about 7 to 11 cycles. Every cDNA molecule bore a tag from a template-switch adaptor containing 12 random nucleotides. Each CDR3 protein gets one entry after TCRdb re-called the 5' RACE reads with MiXCR. The sample carries about 290,000 distinct CDR3 sequences, 27% recorded once. Turning to this clonotype: No antigen is known for it.

Study outcomes and limitations: It was found that TCR beta diversity correlated strongly with the percentage of naive T cells.

V lost 6 bases and J lost 4; bases outside the gene matches: 8. Germline values: CDR1 MDHEN, CDR2 SYDVKM. The CDR3 has 15 amino acids. Sequenced sample: blood. The sequence derives from a woman aged 70-85 years in good health. The chain links TRBV28 to TRBJ2-7; TRBD1 aligns across 11 bases. In DNA form, the CDR3 reads TGTGCCAGCAGCTCCATGGGACAGGGGGGATACGAGCAGTACTTC. Protein product: CASSSMGQGGYEQYF. The full variable domain, in which reference TRBV28 and TRBJ2-7 provide the parts outside the CDR3, is DVKVTQSSRYLVKRTGEKVFLECVQDMDHENMFWYRQDPGLGLRLIYFSYDVKMKEKGDIPEGYSVSREKKERFSLILESASTNQTSMYLCASSSMGQGGYEQYFGPGTRLTVT.